Below are 17 T cell receptor beta chains sequenced from a single sample in a study of chemoradiotherapy in HPV16-positive cancers (dated by TCRdb to between 2021 and 2024). The method was the immunoSEQ multiplex PCR assay. TCRdb stores this immuneACCESS table with in-frame sequences only. Part of the clones is absent; in the studies checked, under half of the shortfall reflects unresolved V genes, and no reason is known for the rest. The sample table holds around 4,300 clones, of which roughly nine tenths were seen once. The top ten clonotypes cover over 3% of the sample. The biological material was taken from a patient who underwent chemoradiotherapy. These receptor sequences come from a human donor with HPV-associated anogenital cancer.

The table lists this clone with a count of one. The chain combines TRBV13 with TRBJ2-4; D is possibly TRBD1 (5 bases). Germline-derived CDR1 and CDR2 are PRHDT and FYEKMQ (reference sequence). CDR3 length: 14 residues. The ends were cut back, 4 bases at V and 0 bases at J, with 7 bases in the middle. The DNA for the CDR3 is TGTGCCAGCAGCTGGACACTAGCCAAAAACATTCAGTACTTC. Its translation: CASSWTLAKNIQYF.

The chain carries TRBV10-2 and TRBJ1-2, with 7 nucleotides matching TRBD1. V gave up 6 bases and J gave up 13 bases; unmatched junction bases: 11. Germline V gene data show CDR1 as WSHSY and CDR2 as SAAADI. This CDR3 region has 12 residues. This chain's CDR3 is CASSPSPTGLTF. CDR3 nucleotides: TGCGCCAGCAGCCCCTCTCCGACAGGGCTCACCTTC.

This clone was counted a single time. This rearrangement joins TRBV4-1 to TRBJ2-5; D not certain. There are 15 residues in the CDR3. V was trimmed by 0 bases and J by 4 bases, leaving 12 bases between them. Germline V gene lookup returns CDR1 MGHRA and CDR2 YSYEKL. The CDR3 region is CASSQEGSPRETQYF. CDR3 DNA sequence: TGCGCCAGCAGCCAAGAGGGTTCCCCCCGAGAGACCCAGTACTTC.

J is TRBJ1-1 and V is TRBV25-1; TRBD1 might be the D (6 bases). V lost 7 bases and J 7 bases, leaving 16 bases between the germline ends. Germline V gene lookup returns CDR1 MGHDK and CDR2 SYGVNS. The CDR3 is made up of 13 amino acids. In DNA, the CDR3 is TGTGCCAGCACTCCGCCAGGGGAGGGTGAAGCTTTCTTT. Translation gives CASTPPGEGEAFF.

The V call is TRBV15, the J call TRBJ2-5, with a weak D call TRBD2 (5 bases). The CDR3 runs 18 residues. The germline gives CDR1 LNHNV, CDR2 YYDKDF (reference sequence). V was trimmed by 0 bases and J by 1 base, leaving 18 bases between them. The CDR3 region is CATSRDPALARPQETQYF. CDR3 in DNA: TGTGCCACCAGCAGAGATCCCGCCTTAGCGAGACCCCAAGAGACCCAGTACTTC.

The V call is TRBV18, the J call TRBJ2-1; a weak D match, TRBD1 (6 bases). This CDR3 contains 12 residues. Germline lookup yields CDR1 KGHSH and CDR2 LQKENI. With 4 bases removed from V and 5 bases from J, the gap between germline ends came to 6 bases. The CDR3 sequence: CASSQGDNEQFF. The CDR3 nucleotides read TGTGCCAGCTCACAGGGGGACAATGAGCAGTTCTTC.

The chain links TRBV6-1 to TRBJ1-5; D is possibly TRBD1 (5 bases). The CDR3 runs 13 residues. Trimming removed 6 bases at V and 7 bases at J, with 13 bases between. Germline values: CDR1 MNHNS, CDR2 SASEGT. The CDR3 DNA reads TGTGCCAGCAGGGCTTTTCAGGGACAGCCCCAGCATTTT. Translation: CASRAFQGQPQHF.

This clone appeared a few times. J is TRBJ2-1 and V is TRBV11-2; D gene unclear. The CDR3 loop spans 15 amino acids. The ends were cut back, 5 bases at V and 4 bases at J, with 15 bases in the middle. CDR1 SGHAT and CDR2 FQNNGV come from the germline V gene. CDR3 sequence reads: CASSPPLGRYNEQFF. In DNA form, the CDR3 reads TGTGCCAGCAGCCCCCCTTTAGGTCGTTACAATGAGCAGTTCTTC.

This clone was observed a handful of times. This chain connects TRBV7-9 to TRBJ2-1; possible D gene TRBD2, 6 bases. Per germline, CDR1 SEHNR and CDR2 FQNEAQ (reference sequence). Deletions cut 5 bases from V and 7 bases from J, with 21 bases between. The CDR3 is 16 amino acids. The CDR3 region has the DNA TGTGCCAGCAGCGTAGAGGGAGGCGTCGGGCGGAATGAGCAGTTCTTC. This codes for CASSVEGGVGRNEQFF.

This chain joins TRBV5-6 and TRBJ2-1; 7 bases match TRBD2. With 0 bases clipped from V and 7 bases from J, the junction kept 4 bases outside the gene matches. The CDR3 is 14 amino acids. In germline, CDR1 is SGHDT, CDR2 YYEEEE. CDR3 nucleotides: TGTGCCAGCAGCTTGGTTCTAGCGGTAAATGAGCAGTTCTTC. Amino acid sequence: CASSLVLAVNEQFF.

Here the CDR3 reads CASSLVAGPGGELFF. The CDR3 DNA is TGTGCCAGCAGCTTAGTTGCGGGACCTGGCGGGGAGCTGTTTTTT. The rearrangement uses TRBV11-2 and TRBJ2-2; possible D gene TRBD2, 6 bases. The CDR3 runs 15 residues. Germline values: CDR1 SGHAT, CDR2 FQNNGV. Trimming took 1 base from V and 7 from J, leaving 13 bases between them.

The chain is built from TRBV4-1 and TRBJ2-3; TRBD1 matches at 8 bases. CDR3 size: 15 residues. Unmatched junction bases numbered 6, after V lost 3 bases and J lost 4 bases. CDR1 and CDR2 from the germline V gene are MGHRA and YSYEKL. The CDR3 loop reads CASSQLDREPDTQYF. For the CDR3, the DNA is TGCGCCAGCAGCCAGTTGGACAGGGAACCAGATACGCAGTATTTT.

This clone came up a few times. V usage is TRBV27 and J usage is TRBJ1-2; a possible D gene is TRBD1 (6 bases). CDR1 is MNHEY, CDR2 SMNVEV, per germline (reference sequence). The CDR3 runs to 13 residues. V dropped 6 bases and J dropped 4 bases, with 12 bases sitting between them. The CDR3 DNA reads TGTGCCAGCAGCGAGGGACAACGCTATGGCTACACCTTC. It translates to CASSEGQRYGYTF.

V gene TRBV19 combines with J gene TRBJ1-5, with a tentative D call TRBD1 (5 bases). Trimming shortened V by 2 bases and J by 0 bases, and 17 bases separated the two germline ends. Germline assignment: CDR1 LNHDA and CDR2 SQIVND (reference sequence). CDR3 length: 18 amino acids. CDR3 amino acids: CASSILPGRADSNQPQHF. The CDR3 nucleotides read TGTGCCAGTAGTATACTCCCAGGGAGAGCAGATAGCAATCAGCCCCAGCATTTT.

V usage is TRBV7-2 and J usage is TRBJ2-7; D not resolved. Germline CDR1 and CDR2: SGHTA and FQGNSA. V lost 3 bases, J lost 4 bases, and 10 bases lay in between. The CDR3 is 13 residues long. CDR3 bases: TGTGCCAGCAGCTTCCCCAATAAATACGAGCAGTACTTC. Its protein product is CASSFPNKYEQYF.

A word on this clone: One junction end disagrees with the germline gene, perhaps due to a read error. V and J are TRBV11-2 and TRBJ2-7, with TRBD2 matching over 7 bases. Germline V gives CDR1 SGHAT, CDR2 FQNNGV. The CDR3 is 15 amino acids. DNA of the CDR3: TGTGCCAGCAGCTATAGGGGTAGCGGGTCCTACGAGCGGTACTTC. Amino acids: CASSYRGSGSYERYF.

The V and J genes are TRBV2 and TRBJ2-4, with a tentative D call TRBD2 (6 bases). Trimming removed 7 bases from V and 3 bases from J, with 19 bases in between. CDR1 is SNHLY, CDR2 FYNNEI, per germline. The CDR3 covers 16 residues. The CDR3 region has the DNA TGTGCCAGCACGTCGGGGCGGCTGGGAGGCAAAAACATTCAGTACTTC. Its translation is CASTSGRLGGKNIQYF. The complete variable domain, with remaining parts taken from reference TRBV2 and TRBJ2-4, reads EPEVTQTPSHQVTQMGQEVILRCVPISNHLYFYWYRQILGQKVEFLVSFYNNEISEKSEIFDDQFSVERPDGSNFTLKIRSTKLEDSAMYFCASTSGRLGGKNIQYFGAGTRLSVL.